This T cell receptor beta chain emerged from a study of shared clonotypes between healthy human individuals. Naive CD8 cells were CD45RO-negative, positively selected for CCR7, excluding terminally differentiated effector memory CD45RA+ cells. V was shortened by 1 base and J by 2 bases, with 8 bases between the two germline ends. Per the germline V gene, CDR1 is SGHTA and CDR2 is FQGNSA. CDR3 length: 14 residues. Points on this clone: Distinct nucleotide sequences in the sample also encode this CDR3.

The authors loaded roughly 200 ng DNA, about 30,000 T cell genomes, into sorted-subset replicate PCRs. Some clones are missing from TCRdb's copy, which holds only in-frame ones; the method was immunoSEQ multiplex PCR. Of about 1,900,000 clones in the sample, less than 95% were seen once. The sequence was obtained from a young man in good health. Sequencing was performed on naive CD8+ T cells sorted from blood. This chain connects TRBV7-2 to TRBJ1-1, with D perhaps matching TRBD1 (5 bases). In nucleotides, the CDR3 is TGTGCCAGCAGCTTAGGTCAGGGAAACACTGAAGCTTTCTTT. Amino acid sequence: CASSLGQGNTEAFF. The whole variable domain, filled in from reference TRBV7-2 and TRBJ1-1, reads GAGVSQSPSNKVTEKGKDVELRCDPISGHTALYWYRQSLGQGLEFLIYFQGNSAPDKSGLPSDRFSAERTGGSVSTLTIQRTQQEDSAVYLCASSLGQGNTEAFFGQGTRLTVV.